A single sample is the source of the 30 T cell receptor beta chains below, sequenced in a study of blood T cell repertoires in COVID-19. TCRdb's table, derived via immunoSEQ multiplex PCR, lists solely in-frame clones and lacks some. In the table there are approximately 100,000 clones, about 90% of which are singletons. The source material was peripheral blood. Receptor source: a man aged 50 to 60 with acute or convalescent COVID-19.

This chain joins TRBV7-2 and TRBJ2-7; TRBD2 agrees at 7 bases. V lost 5 bases, J lost 0 bases, and 7 bases stayed unmatched. From germline, CDR1 is SGHTA and CDR2 FQGNSA. CDR3 length: 15 amino acids. The CDR3 nucleotides read TGTGCCAGCAGCCCCCTCCGGGGGGACTCCTACGAGCAGTACTTC. Amino acid sequence: CASSPLRGDSYEQYF.

The chain couples TRBV11-3 to TRBJ2-1; perhaps TRBD2 as D (5 bases). This CDR3 spans 16 amino acids. The ends were cut back, 3 bases at V and 0 bases at J, with 12 bases in the middle. Germline values: CDR1 SGHNT, CDR2 YENEEA. CDR3: CASSFSSGSSYNEQFF. DNA of the CDR3: TGTGCCAGCAGCTTCAGCAGCGGAAGCTCCTACAATGAGCAGTTCTTC.

The gene calls are TRBV15 and TRBJ1-1; D gene uncertain. V was trimmed by 5 bases and J by 0 bases, leaving 10 bases between them. This CDR3 region has 14 residues. CDR1 and CDR2 from the germline V gene are LNHNV and YYDKDF (reference sequence). This chain's CDR3 is CATSVAIMNTEAFF. In nucleotides, the CDR3 is TGTGCCACCAGCGTAGCGATAATGAACACTGAAGCTTTCTTT.

This sequence joins TRBV5-6 and TRBJ1-4, with D hard to call. The CDR3 loop spans 15 amino acids. Germline assignment: CDR1 SGHDT and CDR2 YYEEEE. V lost 1 base to trimming and J lost 8 bases, with 15 bases between them. The CDR3 here is CASSLSSGIREKLFF. CDR3 nucleotides: TGTGCCAGCAGCTTGTCGAGCGGGATCCGGGAAAAACTGTTTTTT.

The chain combines TRBV7-9 with TRBJ2-7, with D hard to call. The length of the CDR3 is 12 residues. V was cut by 5 bases and J by 2 bases, with 7 bases left in between. Germline V gene lookup returns CDR1 SEHNR and CDR2 FQNEAQ (reference sequence). CDR3 DNA: TGTGCCAGCAGCCCTGACACCTACGAGCAGTACTTC. Translated, it gives CASSPDTYEQYF.

The chain has TRBV28 and TRBJ1-5, with TRBD1 matching 9 bases. This CDR3 region has 16 residues. The germline V gene has CDR1 MDHEN and CDR2 SYDVKM. V shed 5 bases, J shed 6 bases, and the junction held 11 bases outside the gene matches. The CDR3, as DNA: TGTGCCAGCAGTCAACGGGACAGGGAAACAAGTCAGCCCCAGCATTTT. Its translation is CASSQRDRETSQPQHF.

This chain links TRBV27 with TRBJ2-5, with TRBD2 identical over 7 bases. The CDR3 extends over 16 amino acids. J lost 1 base, V lost 5 bases, and 10 bases had no gene match. The germline V gene encodes CDR1 MNHEY and CDR2 SMNVEV (reference sequence). CDR3: CASSTLRRGSQETQYF. The CDR3, as DNA: TGTGCCAGCAGTACCTTGCGGCGGGGGTCCCAAGAGACCCAGTACTTC.

This clone appeared once. The rearrangement joins TRBV7-2 to TRBJ2-5; D might be TRBD1 (6 bases). Between the trimmed V and J ends, which lost 4 bases and 1 base, there was a span of 16 bases. The CDR3 consists of 16 residues. CDR1 is SGHTA, CDR2 FQGNSA, per germline. The CDR3 protein is CASSSQGWGPQETQYF. CDR3 sequence (DNA): TGTGCCAGCAGCTCTCAGGGATGGGGGCCCCAAGAGACCCAGTACTTC.

The chain is built from TRBV10-1 and TRBJ1-5; 9 bases match TRBD1. The CDR3 is 15 residues long. Germline-derived CDR1 and CDR2 are WNHNN and SYGVQD (reference sequence). Losses at the gene ends were 0 bases for V and 5 bases for J; bases not matched to a gene: 2. CDR3 nucleotides: TGCGCCAGCAGTGAGTCGAGGACAGGGGATCAGCCCCAGCATTTT. This sequence encodes CASSESRTGDQPQHF.

V gene TRBV6-6 combines with J gene TRBJ2-4; 10 nucleotides agree with TRBD1. The CDR3 is made up of 14 amino acids. CDR1 and CDR2 (germline): MNHNY, SVGAGI (reference sequence). V lost 6 bases to trimming and J lost 6 bases; unmatched junction nucleotides: 5. The DNA for the CDR3 is TGTGCCAGCAGGGGGACAGGGGAGGGAAACATTCAGTACTTC. Translated: CASRGTGEGNIQYF.

The chain uses TRBV3-1 (or the pseudogene TRBV3-2) and TRBJ2-1, with 10 positions matching TRBD2. Germline CDR1 is LGHDT and CDR2 is YNNKEL (reference sequence). V lost 8 bases to trimming and J lost 7 bases; unmatched junction nucleotides: 14. The CDR3 spans 16 residues. In DNA form, the CDR3 reads TGTGCCAGCGAAAAAGGGGGGGGACTAGCGAAAAATGAGCAGTTCTTC. It is translated as CASEKGGGLAKNEQFF.

This clone was detected once. The genes are TRBV6-5 and TRBJ1-1; the D gene is possibly TRBD1 (6 bases). CDR1 is MNHEY and CDR2 is SVGAGI in the germline V gene. V shed 7 bases and J shed 2 bases, with 14 bases lying between them. The CDR3 is made up of 14 amino acids. For the CDR3, the DNA is TGTGCCAGCACCCGTAGCGGGGGCAACACTGAAGCTTTCTTT. Protein sequence: CASTRSGGNTEAFF.

V usage is TRBV5-1 and J usage is TRBJ2-3; D perhaps matches TRBD1 (5 bases). Germline V gene lookup returns CDR1 SGHRS and CDR2 YFSETQ. This CDR3 has 14 residues. V shed 0 bases and J shed 4 bases, with 9 bases lying between them. Written as DNA, the CDR3 is TGCGCCAGCAGCTTGGCAACCAGGGCAGATACGCAGTATTTT. Protein product: CASSLATRADTQYF.

The chain joins TRBV19 to TRBJ1-2; 12 bases agree with TRBD1. Trimming removed 4 bases from V and 7 bases from J; junction bases left unmatched: 10. CDR1 and CDR2 (germline): LNHDA, SQIVND (reference sequence). The CDR3 is made up of 16 amino acids. CDR3 residues: CASSKAGTGGAFGYTF. The CDR3, as DNA: TGTGCCAGTAGTAAAGCCGGGACAGGGGGCGCGTTTGGCTACACCTTC.

V and J are TRBV19 and TRBJ1-2; tentative D call: TRBD1 (5 bases). V lost 5 bases and J lost 8, with 15 bases in between. This CDR3 region has 13 residues. The germline V gene encodes CDR1 LNHDA and CDR2 SQIVND (reference sequence). CDR3 in amino acids: CASSASGTPGYTF. The CDR3 DNA sequence: TGTGCCAGTAGTGCGTCAGGGACTCCCGGCTACACCTTC. Full variable domain (outside the CDR3, taken from reference TRBV19 and TRBJ1-2): DGGITQSPKYLFRKEGQNVTLSCEQNLNHDAMYWYRQDPGQGLRLIYYSQIVNDFQKGDIAEGYSVSREKKESFPLTVTSAQKNPTAFYLCASSASGTPGYTFGSGTRLTVV.

This chain uses TRBV27 with TRBJ2-7; D remains ambiguous. Germline CDR1 MNHEY, CDR2 SMNVEV (reference sequence). The V and J ends lost 0 bases and 0 bases respectively, with 9 bases between them. The length of the CDR3 is 15 residues. DNA for the CDR3: TGTGCCAGCAGTTTATCTCACCTAAGCTCCTACGAGCAGTACTTC. As protein: CASSLSHLSSYEQYF.

V usage is TRBV7-9 and J usage is TRBJ1-4, with a weak D call TRBD1 (6 bases). CDR1 and CDR2 from the germline V gene are SEHNR and FQNEAQ (reference sequence). V shed 7 bases and J shed 8 bases, with 17 bases lying between them. There are 14 residues in the CDR3. The CDR3 reads CASTLTGLGEKLFF. The CDR3 nucleotides read TGTGCCAGCACCCTGACAGGACTAGGGGAAAAACTGTTTTTT.

This chain connects TRBV4-2 to TRBJ1-2; D possibly corresponds to TRBD1 (6 bases). The V gene's germline CDR1 is LGHNA and CDR2 YNFKEQ. V dropped 0 bases and J dropped 0 bases, with 14 bases sitting between them. This CDR3 spans 17 amino acids. The CDR3 nucleotides are TGTGCCAGCAGCCAAGATGGAGGGGGGGCCCCTAACTATGGCTACACCTTC. Amino acid sequence: CASSQDGGGAPNYGYTF.

The chain employs TRBV5-1 and TRBJ2-1; possible D gene TRBD2, 6 bases. Germline values: CDR1 SGHRS, CDR2 YFSETQ. V was trimmed by 0 bases and J by 13 bases, leaving 11 bases between them. CDR3 size: 12 residues. CDR3 coding DNA: TGCGCCAGCAGCTTGGCCGGCGGGGTACAGTTCTTC. Its translation: CASSLAGGVQFF.

The chain joins TRBV4-1 to TRBJ1-2; D unresolved. Trimming took off 0 bases at V and 2 bases at J, with 7 bases between the two ends. Germline CDR1 MGHRA, CDR2 YSYEKL. The CDR3 length is 14 residues. CDR3 protein: CASSQDARNYGYTF. In nucleotides, the CDR3 is TGCGCCAGCAGCCAAGATGCCAGGAACTATGGCTACACCTTC.

The chain carries TRBV19 and TRBJ1-3, with 7 bases identical to TRBD1. Germline V CDR1 and CDR2: LNHDA, SQIVND (reference sequence). V was pared by 6 bases and J by 1 base, with 9 bases of the junction left unmatched. The CDR3 extends over 16 amino acids. The CDR3 loop reads CASRSTGDGSGNTIYF. The CDR3 nucleotides are TGTGCCAGTAGGAGCACAGGGGACGGATCTGGAAACACCATATATTTT.

The chain combines TRBV5-5 with TRBJ2-7, with 10 positions matching TRBD1. The CDR3 is 15 amino acids. Trimming took 5 bases from V and 3 from J; bases not matched to a gene: 8. CDR1 and CDR2 from the germline V gene are SGHKS and YYEKEE (reference sequence). The CDR3 DNA sequence: TGTGCCAGCAGTTCTCCGGGACAGGGGATCTACGAGCAGTACTTC. Protein sequence: CASSSPGQGIYEQYF.

The chain links TRBV5-1 to TRBJ1-6; D unclear. Trimming removed 0 bases at V and 8 bases at J, with 12 bases between. Germline assignment: CDR1 SGHRS and CDR2 YFSETQ. The CDR3 runs to 15 residues. CDR3 protein: CASSLVFGADSPLHF. The CDR3 region has the DNA TGCGCCAGCAGCTTGGTGTTCGGAGCGGATTCACCCCTCCACTTT.

The rearrangement links TRBV18 to TRBJ2-3, with D hard to call. Germline V gives CDR1 KGHSH, CDR2 LQKENI. Trimming shortened V by 3 bases and J by 6 bases, and 7 bases separated the two germline ends. This CDR3 is 12 amino acids long. The CDR3 DNA reads as TGTGCCAGCTCACCCCCGGGTGATACGCAGTATTTT. It encodes CASSPPGDTQYF.

As to this clone: Sequence at one end of the junction differs from germline and may be a read error. V usage is TRBV12-3 or TRBV12-4 and J usage is TRBJ2-1, with D possibly TRBD1 on 6 matching bases. CDR3 length equals 11 residues. The CDR3 sequence: CASSFRQELLF. CDR3 DNA: TGTGCCAGCAGTTTCAGACAGGAATTGCTCTTC.

As for this clone: One end of the junction is discordant with germline, which a read error may explain. The chain has TRBV2 and TRBJ1-2; 7 positions agree with TRBD1. Germline V lookup: CDR1 SNHLY, CDR2 FYNNEI. The CDR3 runs to 15 residues. CDR3 loop: CASSEEDRANYGYTF. CDR3 bases: TGTGCCAGCAGCGAAGAAGACAGGGCTAACTATGGCTACACCTTC.

V is TRBV6-6 and J is TRBJ2-5; D is perhaps TRBD2 (6 bases). V was cut by 7 bases and J by 4 bases, with 16 bases left in between. This CDR3 has 14 amino acids. Germline CDR1 MNHNY, CDR2 SVGAGI (reference sequence). CDR3: CASTYGGRRETQYF. The DNA of the CDR3 is TGTGCCAGCACCTACGGGGGACGGCGAGAGACCCAGTACTTC.

V usage is TRBV6-5 and J usage is TRBJ1-2; D not resolved. V lost 2 bases and J 4 bases, leaving 8 bases between the germline ends. The CDR3 totals 13 residues. Germline V gene lookup returns CDR1 MNHEY and CDR2 SVGAGI. The CDR3 DNA sequence: TGTGCCAGCAGTTACGGTGCGGGCTATGGCTACACCTTC. Encoded protein: CASSYGAGYGYTF.

The gene calls are TRBV28 and TRBJ1-1; tentatively, D is TRBD1 (6 bases). The germline V and J ends were trimmed by 6 bases and 1 base, with 12 bases remaining between them. Germline V gene lookup returns CDR1 MDHEN and CDR2 SYDVKM. This CDR3 has 14 residues. In DNA form, the CDR3 reads TGTGCCAGCAGGCCTTACAGGGCGAACACTGAAGCTTTCTTT. The encoded protein is CASRPYRANTEAFF.

The chain combines TRBV5-1 with TRBJ2-5; possible D gene TRBD2, 7 bases. Trimming shortened V by 5 bases and J by 4 bases, and 15 bases separated the two germline ends. The CDR3 is made up of 14 amino acids. Germline CDR1 is SGHRS and CDR2 is YFSETQ. The CDR3 nucleotides read TGCGCCAGCAGAAAGGGCGGGGGCCTAGAGACCCAGTACTTC. This translates into CASRKGGGLETQYF.